This is a list of T cell receptor beta chains from one sample in a study of identical twins. TCRdb ran MiXCR on the 5' RACE reads and lists one entry per CDR3 protein. Of some 320,000 distinct CDR3 sequences in the sample, 10% to 15% were seen once. These same data were also listed under a study on yellow fever vaccine responses in identical twins.

Sequences were obtained from CD8+ T cells sorted from blood. The receptors come from a woman aged 18-29 years in good health. The CDR3 runs from the conserved cysteine through the conserved F or W. The order of the fields is D gene, clone size, V gene, J gene, CDR3 DNA, CDR3 protein. The D gene is left open where the match is weak. Some rows mark clone size as missing; the rest say once, few, many or name a class of expanded clone.

D: NA; size: NA; V: TRBV10-3; J: TRBJ1-2; DNA: TGTGCCATCACCTCCGGGGGTTACCCTTCTGGCTACACCTTC; CDR3: CAITSGGYPSGYTF
D: NA; size: many; V: TRBV7-2; J: TRBJ2-1; DNA: TGTGCCAGCAGCCCCCTGGAAGGGTACAATGAGCAGTTCTTC; CDR3: CASSPLEGYNEQFF
D: TRBD1; size: NA; V: TRBV9; J: TRBJ2-5; DNA: TGTGCCAGCAGCAATAGGGACAGGGGTGGACAAGAGACCCAGTACTTC; CDR3: CASSNRDRGGQETQYF
D: NA; size: few; V: TRBV20-1; J: TRBJ2-2; DNA: TGCAGTGCTAGAGATAGGGAAGCCCTTAACACCGGGGAGCTGTTTTTT; CDR3: CSARDREALNTGELFF
D: TRBD2; size: NA; V: TRBV11-1; J: TRBJ2-7; DNA: TGTGCCAGCAGCCCTAGCCGAGGACTAGCGGGAGGGATAACCTACGAGCAGTACTTC; CDR3: CASSPSRGLAGGITYEQYF
D: NA; size: NA; V: TRBV7-9; J: TRBJ1-1; DNA: TGTGCCAGCAGCTTCCCCGTTAGCAGGGGAACATACGGAGCTTTCTTT; CDR3: CASSFPVSRGTYGAFF
D: NA; size: NA; V: TRBV27; J: TRBJ1-2; DNA: TGTGCCAGCAGTCCTATGGGGGGTGGGGCCTTCTATGGCTACACCTTC; CDR3: CASSPMGGGAFYGYTF
D: TRBD1; size: many; V: TRBV3-1; J: TRBJ2-5; DNA: TGTGCCAGCAGCCTCTACAGGGGAACGCCCCAAAGAGAGACCCAGTACTTC; CDR3: CASSLYRGTPQRETQYF
D: NA; size: NA; V: TRBV12-3/TRBV12-4; J: TRBJ2-7; DNA: TGTGCCAGCAGTTTAGTTGGCACAGCCTACGAGCAGTACTTC; CDR3: CASSLVGTAYEQYF
D: TRBD1; size: few; V: TRBV7-9; J: TRBJ2-7; DNA: TGTGCCAGCAGCACACCGGGGGGACAGGGTACAGGCGAGCAGTACTTC; CDR3: CASSTPGGQGTGEQYF
D: NA; size: NA; V: TRBV10-3; J: TRBJ1-1; DNA: TGTGCCATCAGTGAGTCGACGGCAGACTATGAAGCTTTCTTT; CDR3: CAISESTADYEAFF
D: NA; size: many; V: TRBV12-3/TRBV12-4; J: TRBJ1-2; DNA: TGTGCCAGCAGTTCCGGGGTACTTGGGGGCTACACCTTC; CDR3: CASSSGVLGGYTF
D: NA; size: NA; V: TRBV24-1; J: TRBJ1-5; DNA: TGTGCCACAGGAGGCGACGGCAAAAATCAGCCCCAGCATTTT; CDR3: CATGGDGKNQPQHF
D: NA; size: NA; V: TRBV19; J: TRBJ1-1; DNA: TGTGCCAGCCACAATCCGACCTGGACTGAAGCTTTCTTT; CDR3: CASHNPTWTEAFF
D: NA; size: few; V: TRBV18; J: TRBJ2-1; DNA: TGTGCCAGCTCCCGGGTTGGGGGCGGCCAACCCCCCGGCAATGAGCAGTTCTTC; CDR3: CASSRVGGGQPPGNEQFF
D: NA; size: NA; V: TRBV3-2; J: TRBJ2-3; DNA: TGTGCCAGCACCCAAGATTGGACTAGCGGGAGTCTGACAGATACGCAGTATTTT; CDR3: CASTQDWTSGSLTDTQYF
D: NA; size: many; V: TRBV27; J: TRBJ1-4; DNA: TGTGCCAGCAGTTTATGGGCCACCAATGAAAAACTGTTTTTT; CDR3: CASSLWATNEKLFF
D: NA; size: NA; V: TRBV4-1; J: TRBJ2-7; DNA: TGCGCCAGCAGCCCAAACCCGTCGGGTGCCTACGAGCAGTACTTC; CDR3: CASSPNPSGAYEQYF
D: NA; size: NA; V: TRBV12-3/TRBV12-4; J: TRBJ2-3; DNA: TGTGCCAGCAGTTTAGACGGGAGTTCAGATACGCAGTATTTT; CDR3: CASSLDGSSDTQYF
D: NA; size: few; V: TRBV11-2; J: TRBJ2-3; DNA: TGTGCCAGCAGCATCCGACATACAGATACGCAGTATTTT; CDR3: CASSIRHTDTQYF
D: NA; size: NA; V: TRBV7-9; J: TRBJ2-7; DNA: TGTGCCAGCAGCTACACTCCTTACGAGCAGTACTTC; CDR3: CASSYTPYEQYF
D: NA; size: few; V: TRBV9; J: TRBJ2-1; DNA: TGTGCCAGTGGACAGGGAGGGGGGCAGTTCTTC; CDR3: CASGQGGGQFF
D: NA; size: NA; V: TRBV12-3/TRBV12-4; J: TRBJ1-2; DNA: TGTGCCAGCAGTTTCCCAGACTTCTATGGCTACACCTTC; CDR3: CASSFPDFYGYTF
D: NA; size: few; V: TRBV28; J: TRBJ2-3; DNA: TGTGCCAGCAGTTTGGGTTATCGCGGTACGCAGTATTTT; CDR3: CASSLGYRGTQYF
D: NA; size: few; V: TRBV15; J: TRBJ2-1; DNA: TGTGCCACCAGCAGAGCACGGGAGTCCTACAATGAGCAGTTCTTC; CDR3: CATSRARESYNEQFF
D: TRBD1; size: NA; V: TRBV9; J: TRBJ2-7; DNA: TGTGCCAGCAGCCCCCACCGGGACAGGGTAACCTACGAGCAGTACTTC; CDR3: CASSPHRDRVTYEQYF
D: NA; size: few; V: TRBV7-9; J: TRBJ1-1; DNA: TGTGCCAGCAGCTTCCAGGGCGTGATGAACACTGAAGCTTTCTTT; CDR3: CASSFQGVMNTEAFF
D: TRBD2; size: NA; V: TRBV4-1; J: TRBJ2-3; DNA: TGCGCCAGCAGCCAAGCGACTAGCGGGAGGGTTGGTACGCAGTATTTT; CDR3: CASSQATSGRVGTQYF
D: NA; size: few; V: TRBV25-1; J: TRBJ2-5; DNA: TGTGCCAGCAGTGAATCCGGGCAGGTCTACTTC; CDR3: CASSESGQVYF
D: NA; size: few; V: TRBV6-5; J: TRBJ2-1; DNA: TGTGCCAGCAGTTACGAGGGCAGGCGACACAATGAGCAGTTCTTC; CDR3: CASSYEGRRHNEQFF
D: NA; size: many; V: TRBV4-1; J: TRBJ1-1; DNA: TGCGCCAGCAGCCCTGGGGCTGAAGCTTTCTTT; CDR3: CASSPGAEAFF
D: NA; size: many; V: TRBV5-1; J: TRBJ2-3; DNA: TGCGCCAGCAGCTTGGAACCTCACAAGGCAGATACGCAGTATTTT; CDR3: CASSLEPHKADTQYF
D: NA; size: few; V: TRBV15; J: TRBJ2-3; DNA: TGTGCCACCAGCAGAGATTTGGGCACGGGGTACACAGATACGCAGTATTTT; CDR3: CATSRDLGTGYTDTQYF
D: NA; size: many; V: TRBV11-2; J: TRBJ2-2; DNA: TGTGCCAGCAGTCCACTAACGCCCGGGGAGCTGTTTTTT; CDR3: CASSPLTPGELFF
D: TRBD1; size: NA; V: TRBV27; J: TRBJ1-5; DNA: TGTGCCAGCAGTCCTTGGACAGGGGCCCCAGAGCCCCAGCATTTT; CDR3: CASSPWTGAPEPQHF
D: NA; size: many; V: TRBV12-3/TRBV12-4; J: TRBJ2-1; DNA: TGTGCCAGCCTCGCGGCAGCCAATGAGCAGTTCTTC; CDR3: CASLAAANEQFF
D: NA; size: many; V: TRBV24-1; J: TRBJ1-5; DNA: TGTGCCACCAGTGATTTGGGTGGCAATCAGCCCCAGCATTTT; CDR3: CATSDLGGNQPQHF
D: NA; size: NA; V: TRBV12-3/TRBV12-4; J: TRBJ2-3; DNA: TGTGCCAGCAGTCCAGGGTATGGTGTGACAGATACGCAGTATTTT; CDR3: CASSPGYGVTDTQYF
D: TRBD1; size: few; V: TRBV29-1; J: TRBJ2-5; DNA: TGCAGCGTGGGACAGGGAGCCGTGTGGCAAGAGACCCAGTACTTC; CDR3: CSVGQGAVWQETQYF
D: NA; size: few; V: TRBV7-2; J: TRBJ2-1; DNA: TGTGCCACCCTCCAACAGGGCTATAGGAATGAGCAGTTCTTC; CDR3: CATLQQGYRNEQFF
D: NA; size: few; V: TRBV7-9; J: TRBJ2-7; DNA: TGTGCCAGCAGCCCCGCTCAGGGGTGGGTTTTCTACGAGCAGTACTTC; CDR3: CASSPAQGWVFYEQYF
D: NA; size: few; V: TRBV6-5; J: TRBJ2-7; DNA: TGTGCCAGCAGTTACTCCGACTCCCTCGAGCAGTACTTC; CDR3: CASSYSDSLEQYF
D: TRBD1; size: few; V: TRBV11-2; J: TRBJ1-1; DNA: TGTGCCAGCAGCTCCCGGACAGGTGACACTGAAGCTTTCTTT; CDR3: CASSSRTGDTEAFF
D: NA; size: many; V: TRBV28; J: TRBJ2-1; DNA: TGTGCCAGCAGCCCTCGGGCCTTAAGAGAGTTCTTC; CDR3: CASSPRALREFF
D: NA; size: NA; V: TRBV5-1; J: TRBJ2-1; DNA: TGCGCCAGCAGCTTGGAAGAGATGGGACACCTATACAATGAGCAGTTCTTC; CDR3: CASSLEEMGHLYNEQFF
D: TRBD2; size: few; V: TRBV28; J: TRBJ2-3; DNA: TGTGCCAGCAGTTTCCCGACTAGCGGGGACCCCACAGATACGCAGTATTTT; CDR3: CASSFPTSGDPTDTQYF
D: TRBD2; size: many; V: TRBV6-4; J: TRBJ2-3; DNA: TGTGCCAGCAGTGATGTCGGGGGGGGCACAGATACGCAGTATTTT; CDR3: CASSDVGGGTDTQYF
D: TRBD1; size: NA; V: TRBV12-3/TRBV12-4; J: TRBJ1-5; DNA: TGTGCCCTCTGTTTGGCCCAGAATCAGGGGGCGCATACCAATCAGCCCCAGCATTTT; CDR3: CALCLAQNQGAHTNQPQHF
D: TRBD1; size: many; V: TRBV29-1; J: TRBJ2-7; DNA: TGCAGCGTGATAGGACAGGGTGGGTACGAGCAGTACTTC; CDR3: CSVIGQGGYEQYF
D: TRBD2; size: NA; V: TRBV11-2; J: TRBJ2-1; DNA: TGTGCCAGCAGCTTAAAGTCAGGACTAGCGGAGTTCTTC; CDR3: CASSLKSGLAEFF
D: TRBD1; size: few; V: TRBV5-8; J: TRBJ2-2; DNA: TGTGCCAGCAGATTCGACAGGGAAGCCGGGGAGCTGTTTTTT; CDR3: CASRFDREAGELFF
D: NA; size: many; V: TRBV20-1; J: TRBJ2-3; DNA: TGCAGTGCTAGAGACTCCCACGGGAGTTCCTGGGCAGATACGCAGTATTTT; CDR3: CSARDSHGSSWADTQYF
D: NA; size: few; V: TRBV20-1; J: TRBJ2-5; DNA: TGCAGTGCTAGAGGGTTAGCTCCAACCCAAGAGACCCAGCACTTC; CDR3: CSARGLAPTQETQHF
D: NA; size: NA; V: TRBV20-1; J: TRBJ2-1; DNA: TGCAGTGCTAATCAAATCCCCGGATACAACTACAATGAGCAGTTCTTC; CDR3: CSANQIPGYNYNEQFF
D: NA; size: NA; V: TRBV7-3; J: TRBJ2-3; DNA: TGTGCCAGCAGCGGCGGGATCGGCACAGATACGCAGTATTTT; CDR3: CASSGGIGTDTQYF